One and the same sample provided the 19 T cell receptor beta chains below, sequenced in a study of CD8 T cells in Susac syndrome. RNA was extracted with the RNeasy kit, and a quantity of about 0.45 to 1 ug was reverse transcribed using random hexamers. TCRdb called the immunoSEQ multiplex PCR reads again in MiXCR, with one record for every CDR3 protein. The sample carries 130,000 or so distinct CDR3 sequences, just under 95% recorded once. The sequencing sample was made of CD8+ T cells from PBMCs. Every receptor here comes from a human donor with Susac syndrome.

CDR3 sequence reads: CATLTGKAAGANVLTF. In DNA, the CDR3 is TGTGCCACCTTGACAGGGAAGGCAGCTGGGGCCAACGTCCTGACTTTC. The V and J genes are TRBV2 and TRBJ2-6; 7 bases are a match to TRBD1. Per germline, CDR1 SNHLY and CDR2 FYNNEI. V lost 10 bases to trimming and J lost 2 bases; unmatched junction nucleotides: 11. The length of the CDR3 is 16 residues.

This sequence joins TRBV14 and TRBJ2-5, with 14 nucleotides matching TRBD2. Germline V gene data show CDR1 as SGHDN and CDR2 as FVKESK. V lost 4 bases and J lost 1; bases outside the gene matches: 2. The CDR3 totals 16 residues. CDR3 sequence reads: CASSPGLAGVQETQYF. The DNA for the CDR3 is TGTGCCAGCAGCCCGGGACTAGCGGGGGTCCAAGAGACCCAGTACTTC.

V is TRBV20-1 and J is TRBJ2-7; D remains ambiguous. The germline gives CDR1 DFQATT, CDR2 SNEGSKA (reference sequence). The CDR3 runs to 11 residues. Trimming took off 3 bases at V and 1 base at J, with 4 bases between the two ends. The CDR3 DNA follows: TGCAGTGCTAGGGGGTCCTACGAGCAGTACTTC. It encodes CSARGSYEQYF.

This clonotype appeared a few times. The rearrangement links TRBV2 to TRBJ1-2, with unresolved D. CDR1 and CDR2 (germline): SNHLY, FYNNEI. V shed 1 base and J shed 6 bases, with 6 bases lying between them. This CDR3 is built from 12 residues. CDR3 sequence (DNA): TGTGCCAGCAGTGAAGGGGCGGATGGCTACACCTTC. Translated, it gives CASSEGADGYTF.

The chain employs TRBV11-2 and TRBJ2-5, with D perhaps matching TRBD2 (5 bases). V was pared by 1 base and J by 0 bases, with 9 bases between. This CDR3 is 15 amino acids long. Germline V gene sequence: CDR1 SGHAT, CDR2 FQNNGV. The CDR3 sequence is CASSLGVDYQETQYF. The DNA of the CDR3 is TGTGCCAGCAGCTTAGGAGTGGACTACCAAGAGACCCAGTACTTC.

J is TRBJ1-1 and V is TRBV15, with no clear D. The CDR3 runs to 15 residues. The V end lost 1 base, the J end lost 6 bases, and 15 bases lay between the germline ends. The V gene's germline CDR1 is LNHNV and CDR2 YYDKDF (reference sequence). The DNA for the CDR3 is TGTGCCACCAGCAGAGGCGGGGAGTCGGACGCTGAAGCTTTCTTT. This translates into CATSRGGESDAEAFF.

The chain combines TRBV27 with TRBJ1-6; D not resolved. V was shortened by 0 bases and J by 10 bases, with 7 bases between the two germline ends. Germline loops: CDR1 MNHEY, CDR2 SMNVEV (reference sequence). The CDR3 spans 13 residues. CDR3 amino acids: CASSLSGYSPLHF. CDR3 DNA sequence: TGTGCCAGCAGTTTATCAGGGTACTCACCCCTCCACTTT.

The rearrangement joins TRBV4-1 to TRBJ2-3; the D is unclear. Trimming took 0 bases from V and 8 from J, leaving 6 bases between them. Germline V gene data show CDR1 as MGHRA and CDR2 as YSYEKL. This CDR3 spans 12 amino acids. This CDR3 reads CASSQDGRTQYF. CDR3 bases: TGCGCCAGCAGCCAAGATGGTCGTACGCAGTATTTT.

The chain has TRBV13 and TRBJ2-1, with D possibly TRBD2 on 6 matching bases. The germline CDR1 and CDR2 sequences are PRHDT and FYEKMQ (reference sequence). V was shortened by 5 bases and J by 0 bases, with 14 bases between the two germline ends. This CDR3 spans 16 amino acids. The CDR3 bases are TGTGCCAGCAGCGAATCTAGCGCCGGCTCCTACAATGAGCAGTTCTTC. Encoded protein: CASSESSAGSYNEQFF.

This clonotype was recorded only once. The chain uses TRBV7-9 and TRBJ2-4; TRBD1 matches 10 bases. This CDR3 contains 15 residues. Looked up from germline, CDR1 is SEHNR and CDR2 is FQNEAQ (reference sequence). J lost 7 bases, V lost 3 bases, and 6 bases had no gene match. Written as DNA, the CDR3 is TGTGCCAGCAGCTTGGGGGACAGGGGCGCGAACATTCAGTACTTC. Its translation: CASSLGDRGANIQYF.

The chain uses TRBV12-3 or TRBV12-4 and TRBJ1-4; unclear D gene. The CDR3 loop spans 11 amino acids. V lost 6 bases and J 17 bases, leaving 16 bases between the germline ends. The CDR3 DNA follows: TGTGCCAGCAGCGTTCCGGGCCCGATCTTTTTT. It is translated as CASSVPGPIFF.

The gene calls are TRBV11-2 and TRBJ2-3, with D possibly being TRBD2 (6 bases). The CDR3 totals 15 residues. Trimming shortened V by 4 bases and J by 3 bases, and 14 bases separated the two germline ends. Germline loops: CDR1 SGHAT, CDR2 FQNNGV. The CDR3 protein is CASSSQGGVTDTQYF. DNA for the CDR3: TGTGCCAGCAGCTCCCAAGGCGGGGTGACAGATACGCAGTATTTT.

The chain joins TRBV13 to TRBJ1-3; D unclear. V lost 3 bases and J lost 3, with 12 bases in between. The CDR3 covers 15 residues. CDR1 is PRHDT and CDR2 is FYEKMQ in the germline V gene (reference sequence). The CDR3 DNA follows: TGTGCCAGCAGCTTGGGAGGTCCTCTTGGAAACACCATATATTTT. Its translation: CASSLGGPLGNTIYF. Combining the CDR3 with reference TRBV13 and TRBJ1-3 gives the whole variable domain AAGVIQSPRHLIKEKRETATLKCYPIPRHDTVYWYQQGPGQDPQFLISFYEKMQSDKGSIPDRFSAQQFSDYHSELNMSSLELGDSALYFCASSLGGPLGNTIYFGEGSWLTVV.

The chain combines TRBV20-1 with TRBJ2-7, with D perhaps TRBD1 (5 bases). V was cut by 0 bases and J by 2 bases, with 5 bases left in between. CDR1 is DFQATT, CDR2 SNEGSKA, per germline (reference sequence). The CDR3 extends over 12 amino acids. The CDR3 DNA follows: TGCAGTGCTAGAGAGACAGCCTACGAGCAGTACTTC. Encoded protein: CSARETAYEQYF.

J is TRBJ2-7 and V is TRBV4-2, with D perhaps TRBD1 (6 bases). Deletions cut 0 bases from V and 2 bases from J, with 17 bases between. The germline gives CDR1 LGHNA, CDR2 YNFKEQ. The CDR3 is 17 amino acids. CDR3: CASSQDRTGQSTYEQYF. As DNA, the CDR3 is TGTGCCAGCAGCCAAGATCGCACAGGGCAATCTACCTACGAGCAGTACTTC.

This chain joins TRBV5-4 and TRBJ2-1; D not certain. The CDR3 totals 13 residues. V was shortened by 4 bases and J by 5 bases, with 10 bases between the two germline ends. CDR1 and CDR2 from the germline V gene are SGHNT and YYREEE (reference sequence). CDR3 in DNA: TGTGCCAGCAGCCCCGACTCGGACAATGAGCAGTTCTTC. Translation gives CASSPDSDNEQFF.

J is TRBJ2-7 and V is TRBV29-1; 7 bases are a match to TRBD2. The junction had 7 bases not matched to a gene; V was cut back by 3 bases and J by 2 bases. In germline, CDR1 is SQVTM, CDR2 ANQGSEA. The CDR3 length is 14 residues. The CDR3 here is CSVEGGVSPYEQYF. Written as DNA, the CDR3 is TGCAGCGTTGAGGGGGGGGTGAGCCCCTACGAGCAGTACTTC.

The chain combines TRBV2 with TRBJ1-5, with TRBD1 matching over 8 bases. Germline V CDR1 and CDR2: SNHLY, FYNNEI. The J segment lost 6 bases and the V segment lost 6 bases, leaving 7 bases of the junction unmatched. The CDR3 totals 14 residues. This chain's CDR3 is CASSPGGAGQPQHF. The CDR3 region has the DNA TGTGCCAGCAGCCCAGGGGGCGCGGGTCAGCCCCAGCATTTT.

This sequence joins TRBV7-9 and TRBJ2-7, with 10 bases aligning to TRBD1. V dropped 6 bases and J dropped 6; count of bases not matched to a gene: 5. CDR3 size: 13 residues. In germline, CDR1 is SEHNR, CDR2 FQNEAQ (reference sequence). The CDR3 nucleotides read TGTGCCAGCAGTTCCGGGACAGGGGCCGAGCAGTACTTC. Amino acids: CASSSGTGAEQYF.